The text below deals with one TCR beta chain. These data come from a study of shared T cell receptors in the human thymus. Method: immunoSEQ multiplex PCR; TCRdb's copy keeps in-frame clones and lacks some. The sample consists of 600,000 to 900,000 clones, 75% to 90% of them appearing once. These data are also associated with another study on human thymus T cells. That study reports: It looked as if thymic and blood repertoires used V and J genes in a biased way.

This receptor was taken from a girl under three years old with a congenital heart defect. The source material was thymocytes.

The CDR3 bases are TGCGCCAGCAGCCCCGCGGGGCAGGGTCTGAACACCATATATTTT. Residues: CASSPAGQGLNTIYF. The chain recombines TRBV4-3 with TRBJ1-3, with D maybe TRBD1 (5 bases). Germline CDR1 is LGHNA and CDR2 is YSLEER. The CDR3 sequence is 15 residues long. V lost 4 bases to trimming and J lost 7 bases, with 17 bases between them.